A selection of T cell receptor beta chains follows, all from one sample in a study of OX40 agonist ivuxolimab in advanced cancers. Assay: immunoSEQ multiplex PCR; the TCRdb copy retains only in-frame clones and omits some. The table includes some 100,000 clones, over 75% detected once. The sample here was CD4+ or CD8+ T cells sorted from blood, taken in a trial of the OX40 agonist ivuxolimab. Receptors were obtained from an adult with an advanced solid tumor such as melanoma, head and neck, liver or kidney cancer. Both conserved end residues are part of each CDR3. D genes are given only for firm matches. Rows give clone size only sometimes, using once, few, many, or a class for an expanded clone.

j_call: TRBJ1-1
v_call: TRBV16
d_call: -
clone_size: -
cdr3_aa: CASSPPGRLNTEAFF
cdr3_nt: TGTGCCAGCAGCCCACCGGGACGATTGAACACTGAAGCTTTCTTT

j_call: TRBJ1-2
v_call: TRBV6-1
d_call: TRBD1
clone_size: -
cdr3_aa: CASRIQGADGYTF
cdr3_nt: TGTGCCAGCAGGATACAGGGGGCTGATGGCTACACCTTC

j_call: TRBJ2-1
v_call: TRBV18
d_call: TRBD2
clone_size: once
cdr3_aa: CASSPALAGASSGNEQFF
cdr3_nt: TGTGCCAGCTCACCCGCCTTAGCGGGAGCGTCGTCGGGCAATGAGCAGTTCTTC

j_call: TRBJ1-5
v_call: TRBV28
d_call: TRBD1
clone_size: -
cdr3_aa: CASSPLTGESQPQHF
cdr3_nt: TGTGCCAGCAGTCCTCTAACAGGGGAGAGTCAGCCCCAGCATTTT

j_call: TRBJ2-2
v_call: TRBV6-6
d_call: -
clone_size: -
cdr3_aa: CASSPPGQGGELFF
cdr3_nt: TGTGCCAGCAGCCCCCCGGGGCAGGGCGGGGAGCTGTTTTTT

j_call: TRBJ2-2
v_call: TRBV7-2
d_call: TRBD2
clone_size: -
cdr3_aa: CASSIAGGPSTGELFF
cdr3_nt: TGTGCCAGCAGCATAGCGGGGGGGCCAAGCACCGGGGAGCTGTTTTTT

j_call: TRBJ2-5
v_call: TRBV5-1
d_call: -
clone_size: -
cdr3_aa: CASMADPQETQYF
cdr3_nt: TGCGCCAGCATGGCAGACCCCCAAGAGACCCAGTACTTC

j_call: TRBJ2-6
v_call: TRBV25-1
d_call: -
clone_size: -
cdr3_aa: CASSEYRNAGANVLTF
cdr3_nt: TGTGCCAGCAGTGAATATAGGAATGCTGGGGCCAACGTCCTGACTTTC

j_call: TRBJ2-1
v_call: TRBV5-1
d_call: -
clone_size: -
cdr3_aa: CASSLMRGSSYNEQFF
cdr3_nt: TGCGCCAGCAGCTTGATGCGGGGCAGCTCCTACAATGAGCAGTTCTTC

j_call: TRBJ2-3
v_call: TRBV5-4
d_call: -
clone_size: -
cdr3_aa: CASSLVGRTKGTDTQYF
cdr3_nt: TGTGCCAGCAGCTTGGTCGGTCGGACCAAAGGCACAGATACGCAGTATTTT

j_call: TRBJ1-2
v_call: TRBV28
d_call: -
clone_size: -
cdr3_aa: CASNPVSFNYGYTF
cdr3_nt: TGTGCCAGCAATCCCGTCTCCTTTAACTATGGCTACACCTTC

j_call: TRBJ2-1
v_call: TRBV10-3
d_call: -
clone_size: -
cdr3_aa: CAIRVGGWTGLDNEQFF
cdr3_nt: TGTGCCATCAGGGTCGGGGGGTGGACAGGGCTTGACAATGAGCAGTTCTTC

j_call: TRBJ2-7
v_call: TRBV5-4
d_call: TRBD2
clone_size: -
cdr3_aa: CASSSRLAGDEQYF
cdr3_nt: TGTGCCAGCAGCTCCCGACTAGCGGGGGACGAGCAGTACTTC

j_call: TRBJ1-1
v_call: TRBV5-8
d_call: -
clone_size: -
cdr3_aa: CASSLGRNTEAFF
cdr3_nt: TGTGCCAGCAGCTTGGGGCGCAACACTGAAGCTTTCTTT

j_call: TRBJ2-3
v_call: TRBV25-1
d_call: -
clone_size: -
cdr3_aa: CASSDPTPSADTQYF
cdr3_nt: TGTGCCAGCAGTGACCCCACTCCTAGCGCAGATACGCAGTATTTT

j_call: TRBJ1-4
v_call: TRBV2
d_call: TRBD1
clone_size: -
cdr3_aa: CASTGQVIEGEKLFF
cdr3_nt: TGTGCCAGCACCGGACAGGTGATAGAAGGTGAAAAACTGTTTTTT

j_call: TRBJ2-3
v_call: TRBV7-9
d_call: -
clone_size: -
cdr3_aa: CASSLQTGGDTQYF
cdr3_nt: TGTGCCAGCAGCTTACAGACCGGGGGAGATACGCAGTATTTT

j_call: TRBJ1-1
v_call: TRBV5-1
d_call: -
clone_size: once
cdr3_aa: CASSLGGAGRNTEAFF
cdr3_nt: TGCGCCAGCAGCTTGGGGGGGGCCGGGCGCAACACTGAAGCTTTCTTT

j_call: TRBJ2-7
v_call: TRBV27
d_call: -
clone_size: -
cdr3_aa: CASSLRVARGDEQYF
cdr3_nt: TGTGCCAGCAGTTTACGGGTAGCCCGCGGAGACGAGCAGTACTTC

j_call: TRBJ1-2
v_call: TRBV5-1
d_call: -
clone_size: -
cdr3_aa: CASSLNFYGYTF
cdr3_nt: TGCGCCAGCAGCTTGAACTTCTATGGCTACACCTTC

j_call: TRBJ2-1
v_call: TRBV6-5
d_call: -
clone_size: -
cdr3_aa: CASSYSPGNNEQFF
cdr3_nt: TGTGCCAGCAGTTACTCGCCTGGAAACAATGAGCAGTTCTTC

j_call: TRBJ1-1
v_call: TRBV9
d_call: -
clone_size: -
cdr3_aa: CASSVAGSTEAFF
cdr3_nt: TGTGCCAGCAGCGTAGCTGGTAGCACTGAAGCTTTCTTT

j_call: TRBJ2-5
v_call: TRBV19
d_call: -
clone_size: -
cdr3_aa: CASSILTGQGETQYF
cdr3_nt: TGTGCCAGTAGTATCCTTACAGGGCAGGGAGAGACCCAGTACTTC

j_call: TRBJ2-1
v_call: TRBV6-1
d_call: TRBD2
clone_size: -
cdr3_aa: CASSETSRQFF
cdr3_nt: TGTGCCAGCAGTGAGACTAGCCGGCAGTTCTTC